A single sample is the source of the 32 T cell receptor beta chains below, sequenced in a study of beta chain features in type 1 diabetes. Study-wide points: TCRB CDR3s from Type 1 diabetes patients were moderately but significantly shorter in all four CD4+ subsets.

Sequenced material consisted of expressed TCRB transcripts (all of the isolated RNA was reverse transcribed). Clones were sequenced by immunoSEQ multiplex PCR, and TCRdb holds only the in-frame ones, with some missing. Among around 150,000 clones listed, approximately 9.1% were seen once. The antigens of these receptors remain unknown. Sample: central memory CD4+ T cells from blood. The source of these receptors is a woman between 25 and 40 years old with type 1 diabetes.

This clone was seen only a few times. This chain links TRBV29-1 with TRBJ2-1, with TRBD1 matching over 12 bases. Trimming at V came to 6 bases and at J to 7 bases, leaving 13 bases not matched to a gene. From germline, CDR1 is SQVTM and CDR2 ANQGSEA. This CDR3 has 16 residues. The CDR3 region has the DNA TGCAGCGTGGATGCCCTTTGGGACAGGGGGCGAAATGAGCAGTTCTTC. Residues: CSVDALWDRGRNEQFF.

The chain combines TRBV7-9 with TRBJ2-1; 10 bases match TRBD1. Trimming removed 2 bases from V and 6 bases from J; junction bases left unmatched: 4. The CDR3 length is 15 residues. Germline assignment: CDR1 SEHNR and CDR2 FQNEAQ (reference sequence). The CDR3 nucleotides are TGTGCCAGCAGCTTAAGGACAGGGGGGTCCAATGAGCAGTTCTTC. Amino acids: CASSLRTGGSNEQFF. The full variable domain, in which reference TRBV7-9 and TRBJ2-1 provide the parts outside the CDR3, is DTGVSQNPRHKITKRGQNVTFRCDPISEHNRLYWYRQTLGQGPEFLTYFQNEAQLEKSRLLSDRFSAERPKGSFSTLEIQRTEQGDSAMYLCASSLRTGGSNEQFFGPGTRLTVL.

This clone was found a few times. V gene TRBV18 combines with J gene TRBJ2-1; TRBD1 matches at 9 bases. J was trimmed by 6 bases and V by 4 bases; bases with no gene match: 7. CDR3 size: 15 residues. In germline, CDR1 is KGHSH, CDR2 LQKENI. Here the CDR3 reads CASSRGQGSINEQFF. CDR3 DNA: TGTGCCAGCTCACGTGGACAGGGGAGCATCAATGAGCAGTTCTTC.

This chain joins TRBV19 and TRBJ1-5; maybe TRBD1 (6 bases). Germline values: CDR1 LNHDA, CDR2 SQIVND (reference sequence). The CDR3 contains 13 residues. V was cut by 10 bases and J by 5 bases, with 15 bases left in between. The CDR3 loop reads CATRTVGHQPQHF. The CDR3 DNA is TGTGCCACCCGGACAGTGGGTCATCAGCCCCAGCATTTT.

The CDR3, as DNA: TGTGCCAGCAGTTTGCAGGACAGGGGATTGTTTTTT. Its translation: CASSLQDRGLFF. The V gene is TRBV28, the J gene TRBJ1-4; 9 bases are shared with TRBD1. Germline V CDR1 and CDR2: MDHEN, SYDVKM. The V and J ends lost 3 bases and 15 bases, in that order; junction bases with no gene match: 5. CDR3 length equals 12 residues.

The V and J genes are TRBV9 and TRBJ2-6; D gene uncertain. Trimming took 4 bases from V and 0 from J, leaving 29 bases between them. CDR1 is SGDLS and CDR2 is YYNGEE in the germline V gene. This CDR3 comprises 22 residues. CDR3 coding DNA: TGTGCCAGCAGCCCGAGGCTGTCTTTTACAACGCTTCGGATCTCTGGGGCCAACGTCCTGACTTTC. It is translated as CASSPRLSFTTLRISGANVLTF.

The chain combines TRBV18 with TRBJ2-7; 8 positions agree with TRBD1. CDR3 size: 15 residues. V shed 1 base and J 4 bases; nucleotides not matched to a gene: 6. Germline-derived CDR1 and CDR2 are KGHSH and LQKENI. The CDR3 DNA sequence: TGTGCCAGCTCACCACTTTCAGGGGGCGAGTACGAGCAGTACTTC. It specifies CASSPLSGGEYEQYF. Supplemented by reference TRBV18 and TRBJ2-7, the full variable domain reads NAGVMQNPRHLVRRRGQEARLRCSPMKGHSHVYWYRQLPEEGLKFMVYLQKENIIDESGMPKERFSAEFPKEGPSILRIQQVVRGDSAAYFCASSPLSGGEYEQYFGPGTRLTVT.

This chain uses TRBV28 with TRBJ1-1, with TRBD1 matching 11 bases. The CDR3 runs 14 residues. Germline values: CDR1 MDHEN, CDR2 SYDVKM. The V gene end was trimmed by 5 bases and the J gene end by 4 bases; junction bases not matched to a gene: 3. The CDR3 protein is CASSPGQGGTEAFF. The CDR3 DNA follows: TGTGCCAGCAGTCCGGGACAGGGGGGCACTGAAGCTTTCTTT.

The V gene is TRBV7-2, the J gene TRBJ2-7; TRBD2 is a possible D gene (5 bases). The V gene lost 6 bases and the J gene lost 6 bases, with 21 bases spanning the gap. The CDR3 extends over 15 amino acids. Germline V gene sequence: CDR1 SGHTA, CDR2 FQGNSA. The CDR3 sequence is CASSFVRGPWGEQYF. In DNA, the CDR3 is TGTGCCAGCAGTTTCGTGCGAGGGCCTTGGGGCGAGCAGTACTTC.

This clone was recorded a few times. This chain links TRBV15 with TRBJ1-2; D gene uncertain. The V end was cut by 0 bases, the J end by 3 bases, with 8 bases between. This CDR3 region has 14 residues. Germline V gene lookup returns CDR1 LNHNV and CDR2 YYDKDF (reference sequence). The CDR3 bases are TGTGCCACCAGCAGAGATAGGGAGCACTATGGCTACACCTTC. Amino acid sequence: CATSRDREHYGYTF.

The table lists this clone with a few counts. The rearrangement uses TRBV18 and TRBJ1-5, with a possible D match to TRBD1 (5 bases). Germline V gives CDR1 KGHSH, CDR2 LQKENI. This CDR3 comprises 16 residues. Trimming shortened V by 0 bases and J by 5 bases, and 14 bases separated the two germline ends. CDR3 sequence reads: CASSPPDQGTHQPQHF. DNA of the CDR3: TGTGCCAGCTCACCACCGGATCAAGGGACTCATCAGCCCCAGCATTTT. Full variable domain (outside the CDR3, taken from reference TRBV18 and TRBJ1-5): NAGVMQNPRHLVRRRGQEARLRCSPMKGHSHVYWYRQLPEEGLKFMVYLQKENIIDESGMPKERFSAEFPKEGPSILRIQQVVRGDSAAYFCASSPPDQGTHQPQHFGDGTRLSIL.

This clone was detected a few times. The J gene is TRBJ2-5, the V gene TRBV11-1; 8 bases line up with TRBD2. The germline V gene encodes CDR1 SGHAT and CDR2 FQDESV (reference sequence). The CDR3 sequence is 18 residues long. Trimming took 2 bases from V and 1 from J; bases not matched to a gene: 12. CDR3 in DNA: TGTGCCAGCAGCTTAATTGCGGGAGGTACCCCCCGCCAAGAGACCCAGTACTTC. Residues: CASSLIAGGTPRQETQYF.

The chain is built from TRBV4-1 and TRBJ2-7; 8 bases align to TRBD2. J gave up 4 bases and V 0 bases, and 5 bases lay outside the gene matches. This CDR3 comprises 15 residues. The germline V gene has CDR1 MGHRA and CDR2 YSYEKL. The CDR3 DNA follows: TGCGCCAGCAGCCAAGAAAGGACTAGCTTGTACGAGCAGTACTTC. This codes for CASSQERTSLYEQYF.

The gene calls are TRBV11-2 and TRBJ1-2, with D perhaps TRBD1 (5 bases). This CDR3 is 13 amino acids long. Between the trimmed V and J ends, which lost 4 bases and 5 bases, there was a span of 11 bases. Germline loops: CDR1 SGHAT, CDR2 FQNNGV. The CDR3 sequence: CASSWVEGYGYTF. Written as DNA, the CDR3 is TGTGCCAGCAGCTGGGTGGAGGGGTATGGCTACACCTTC.

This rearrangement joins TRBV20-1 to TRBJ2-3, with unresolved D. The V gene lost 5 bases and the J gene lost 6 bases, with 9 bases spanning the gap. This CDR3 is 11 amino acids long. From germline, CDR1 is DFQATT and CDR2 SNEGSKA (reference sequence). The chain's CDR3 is CSALGRDTQYF. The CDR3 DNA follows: TGCAGTGCTCTGGGCAGGGATACGCAGTATTTT.

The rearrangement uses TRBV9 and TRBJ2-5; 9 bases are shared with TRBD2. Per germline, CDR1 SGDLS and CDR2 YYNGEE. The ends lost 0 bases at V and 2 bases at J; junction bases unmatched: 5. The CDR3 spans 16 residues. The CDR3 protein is CASSVDAGGYQETQYF. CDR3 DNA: TGTGCCAGCAGCGTAGACGCGGGGGGGTATCAAGAGACCCAGTACTTC. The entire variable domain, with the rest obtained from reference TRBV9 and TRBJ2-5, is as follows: DSGVTQTPKHLITATGQRVTLRCSPRSGDLSVYWYQQSLDQGLQFLIQYYNGEERAKGNILERFSAQQFPDLHSELNLSSLELGDSALYFCASSVDAGGYQETQYFGPGTRLLVL.

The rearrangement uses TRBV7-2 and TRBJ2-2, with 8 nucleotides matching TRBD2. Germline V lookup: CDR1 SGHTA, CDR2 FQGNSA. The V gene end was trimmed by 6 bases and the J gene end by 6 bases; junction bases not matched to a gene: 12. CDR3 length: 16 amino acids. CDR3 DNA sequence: TGTGCCAGCAGTCTCCGAAGAGCGGGAGTGGCCGGGGAGCTGTTTTTT. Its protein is CASSLRRAGVAGELFF.

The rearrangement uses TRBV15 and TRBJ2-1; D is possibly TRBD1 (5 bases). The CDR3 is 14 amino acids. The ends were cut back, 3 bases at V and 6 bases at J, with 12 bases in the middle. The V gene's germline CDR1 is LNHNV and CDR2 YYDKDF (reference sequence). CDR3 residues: CATSRGWGFNEQFF. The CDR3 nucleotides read TGTGCCACCAGCAGGGGTTGGGGCTTCAATGAGCAGTTCTTC.

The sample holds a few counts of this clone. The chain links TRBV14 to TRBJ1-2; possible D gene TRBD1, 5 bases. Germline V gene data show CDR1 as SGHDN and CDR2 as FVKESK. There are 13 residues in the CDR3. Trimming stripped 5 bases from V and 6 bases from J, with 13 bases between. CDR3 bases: TGTGCCAGCAGCTCCCCTGGGACTAATGGCTACACCTTC. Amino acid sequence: CASSSPGTNGYTF.

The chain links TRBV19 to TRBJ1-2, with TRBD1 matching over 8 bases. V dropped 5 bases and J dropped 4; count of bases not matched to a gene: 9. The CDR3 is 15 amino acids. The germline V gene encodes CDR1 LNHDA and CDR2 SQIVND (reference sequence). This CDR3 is CASSADRDVFYGYTF. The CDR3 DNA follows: TGTGCCAGTAGTGCGGACAGGGACGTTTTCTATGGCTACACCTTC.

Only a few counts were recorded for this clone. CDR3 loop: CASSPPTGLMGVDEQYF. The CDR3 coding sequence is TGTGCCAGCAGTCCTCCGACAGGGCTGATGGGCGTCGACGAGCAGTACTTC. The chain couples TRBV28 to TRBJ2-7; the match to TRBD1 covers 7 bases. The CDR3 contains 17 residues. V shed 5 bases, J shed 5 bases, and the junction held 18 bases outside the gene matches. Germline V gene data show CDR1 as MDHEN and CDR2 as SYDVKM.

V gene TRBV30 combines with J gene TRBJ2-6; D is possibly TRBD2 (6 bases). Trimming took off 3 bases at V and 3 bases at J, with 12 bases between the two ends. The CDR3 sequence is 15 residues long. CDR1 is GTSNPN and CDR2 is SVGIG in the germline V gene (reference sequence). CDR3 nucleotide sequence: TGTGCCTGGAGGGCGGGACTGTTTGGGGCCAACGTCCTGACTTTC. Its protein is CAWRAGLFGANVLTF.

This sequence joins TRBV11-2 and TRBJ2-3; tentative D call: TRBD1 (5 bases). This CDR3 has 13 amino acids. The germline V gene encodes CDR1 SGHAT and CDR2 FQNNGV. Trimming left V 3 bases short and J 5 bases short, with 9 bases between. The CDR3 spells CASSFPGRDTQYF. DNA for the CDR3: TGTGCCAGCAGCTTCCCAGGGCGAGATACGCAGTATTTT.

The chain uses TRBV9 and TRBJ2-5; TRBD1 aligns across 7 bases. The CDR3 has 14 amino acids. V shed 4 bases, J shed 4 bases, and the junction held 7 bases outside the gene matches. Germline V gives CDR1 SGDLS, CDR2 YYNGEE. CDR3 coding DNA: TGTGCCAGCAGCCCGACCAGACAGGGAGAGACCCAGTACTTC. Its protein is CASSPTRQGETQYF.

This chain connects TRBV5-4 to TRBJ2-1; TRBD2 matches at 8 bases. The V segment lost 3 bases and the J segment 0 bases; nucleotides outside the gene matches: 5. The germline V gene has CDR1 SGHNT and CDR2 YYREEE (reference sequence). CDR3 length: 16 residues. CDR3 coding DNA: TGTGCCAGCAGCTACCCCAGCGGGAGCTCCTACAATGAGCAGTTCTTC. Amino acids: CASSYPSGSSYNEQFF.

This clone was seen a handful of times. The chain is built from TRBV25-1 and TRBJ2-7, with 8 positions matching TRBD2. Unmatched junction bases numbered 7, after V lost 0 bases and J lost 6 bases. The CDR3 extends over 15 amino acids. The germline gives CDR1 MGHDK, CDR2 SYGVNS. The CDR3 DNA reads TGTGCCAGCAGTGAATACCCTAGCGGGCCCCTCGAGCAGTACTTC. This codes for CASSEYPSGPLEQYF.

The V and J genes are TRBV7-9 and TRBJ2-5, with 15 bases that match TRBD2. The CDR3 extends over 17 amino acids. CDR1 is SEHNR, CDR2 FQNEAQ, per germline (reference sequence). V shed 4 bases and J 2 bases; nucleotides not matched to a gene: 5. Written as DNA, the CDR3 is TGTGCCAGCAGCTCGGGACTAGCGGGAGGCAATCAAGAGACCCAGTACTTC. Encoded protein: CASSSGLAGGNQETQYF.

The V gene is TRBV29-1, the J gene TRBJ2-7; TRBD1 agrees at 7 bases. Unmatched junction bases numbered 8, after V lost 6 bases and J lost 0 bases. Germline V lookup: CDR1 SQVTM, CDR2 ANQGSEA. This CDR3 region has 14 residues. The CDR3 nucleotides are TGCAGCGTGGCGAAGACAGGGACCTCCTACGAGCAGTACTTC. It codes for CSVAKTGTSYEQYF.

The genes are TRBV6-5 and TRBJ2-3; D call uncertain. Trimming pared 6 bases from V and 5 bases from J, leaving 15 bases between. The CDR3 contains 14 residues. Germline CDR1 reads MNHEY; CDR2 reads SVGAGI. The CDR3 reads CASRTESFEDTQYF. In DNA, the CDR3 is TGTGCCAGCAGAACAGAGTCCTTCGAAGATACGCAGTATTTT.

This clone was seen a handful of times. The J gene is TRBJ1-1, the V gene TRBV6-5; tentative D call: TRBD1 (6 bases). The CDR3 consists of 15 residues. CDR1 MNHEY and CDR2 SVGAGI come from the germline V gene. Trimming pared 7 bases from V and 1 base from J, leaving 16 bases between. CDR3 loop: CASTPNRVGNTEAFF. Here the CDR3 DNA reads TGTGCCAGCACCCCAAACAGGGTGGGGAACACTGAAGCTTTCTTT.

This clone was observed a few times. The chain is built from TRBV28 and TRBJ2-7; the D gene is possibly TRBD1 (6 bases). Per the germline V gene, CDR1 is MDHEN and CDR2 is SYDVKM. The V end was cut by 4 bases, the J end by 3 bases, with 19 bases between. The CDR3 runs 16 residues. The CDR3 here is CASSSQGTQLNYEQYF. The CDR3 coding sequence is TGTGCCAGCAGTTCGCAGGGGACGCAACTCAACTACGAGCAGTACTTC. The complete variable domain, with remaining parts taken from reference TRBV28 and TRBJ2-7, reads DVKVTQSSRYLVKRTGEKVFLECVQDMDHENMFWYRQDPGLGLRLIYFSYDVKMKEKGDIPEGYSVSREKKERFSLILESASTNQTSMYLCASSSQGTQLNYEQYFGPGTRLTVT.

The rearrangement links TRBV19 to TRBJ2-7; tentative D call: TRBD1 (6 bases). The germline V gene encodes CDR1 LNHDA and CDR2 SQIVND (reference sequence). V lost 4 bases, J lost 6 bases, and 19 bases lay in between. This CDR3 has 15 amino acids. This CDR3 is CASSSAIGGQGEQYF. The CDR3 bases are TGTGCCAGTAGTAGTGCAATAGGGGGACAAGGCGAGCAGTACTTC.